This T cell receptor (beta chain) derives from a study of blood T cells in healthy people across ages. Combining a sample-barcoded 5' primer with a J-beta primer mix, a second PCR ran for roughly 7 to 12 cycles. Via MiXCR, TCRdb re-called the 5' RACE reads, giving one row per CDR3 protein. The sample lists fewer than 1 million distinct CDR3 sequences; under 45% were seen once. This clonotype showed up just a few times. The CDR3 sequence is 14 residues long. The germline V gene encodes CDR1 ENHRY and CDR2 SYGVKD. Trimming left V 0 bases short and J 5 bases short, with 8 bases between. The chain uses TRBV10-3 and TRBJ2-1, with TRBD1 as a possible D gene (5 bases). The receptor was derived from a man aged 60-69 years in good health. Specimen: blood. The CDR3 sequence is CAISESARDNEQFF. The CDR3 region has the DNA TGTGCCATCAGTGAGTCGGCCAGGGACAATGAGCAGTTCTTC.